Described below is a single T cell receptor beta chain sequence and its context. Clones were read by immunoSEQ multiplex PCR, and TCRdb kept only the in-frame ones, dropping some. The data show more than 25,000 clones, just over 90% seen once. Germline CDR1 reads SEHNR; CDR2 reads FQNEAQ (reference sequence). V lost 2 bases to trimming and J lost 8 bases, with 26 bases between them. CDR3 length: 18 amino acids. The data were obtained in a study of T cell changes during pregnancy in multiple sclerosis. This TCR was recovered from a female donor with multiple sclerosis, enrolled in a pregnancy study. The rearrangement links TRBV7-9 to TRBJ2-3; a possible D gene is TRBD2 (7 bases). The input for sequencing was CD4+ T cells from peripheral blood mononuclear cells, taken in the first trimester of pregnancy. The CDR3 nucleotides read TGTGCCAGCAGCTTAAGGCCCCCCATGGCGGGGGCCTCCGGTACGCAGTATTTT. This gives the protein CASSLRPPMAGASGTQYF.